This TCR beta chain was observed in a study of blood T cells in healthy people across ages (dated by TCRdb to between 2014 and 2017). Regarding the study in general: In model experiments, template switching captured about one uniquely barcoded TCR beta cDNA molecule for every two T cells. Donors were grouped into four age groups: young (average about 15 years), middle-aged (39), aged (around 56) and long-lived (around 80). Using deep sequencing normalized with unique cDNA molecular identifiers, the study measured how TCR beta repertoire diversity changes with age. To avoid experimental bias, donors of different ages were distributed randomly across sequencing lanes. For two donors (one aged 18 to 30 and one aged 80 or older), the study analyzed two additional independent replicas of 1 million unique cDNA reads from the same blood draw.

Donors were 35 to 40 systemically healthy Caucasian individuals from Russia aged 6 to 90 years. About 9.6 milliliters of peripheral blood were collected from each donor into EDTA-treated Vacutainer tubes. Ficoll-Paque density-gradient centrifugation was used to isolate PBMCs, with at least 7 million per sample. Total RNA was extracted from PBMCs with Trizol reagent, with at least 5.5 micrograms obtained per sample. Naive CD45RAhigh/CD27high T cell percentages were measured by flow cytometry on a PBMC aliquot from every donor. Study-wide findings and limitations: Compared with the aged group, more naive CD4+ T cells, fewer expanded clones and increased TCR diversity were shown by the long-lived group, suggesting age selection. Because the CMV infection status of the donors was unknown, age-related changes in expanded clonotypes may potentially have been confounded. Observed TCR beta diversity per million T cells fell roughly linearly with age, and a significant reduction was already apparent by age roughly 41. Estimates of total diversity based on one million sequenced T cells were regarded as lower bounds and as underestimates. Observed TCR beta diversity correlated strongly with the percentage of naive T cells measured by flow cytometry. Conclusive comparison of naive and antigen-experienced compartments was prevented by the profiling of bulk unsorted PBMCs.

To note about this clonotype: Its antigen specificity is not known. No much larger clone exists at a distance of one base, and base qualities are not known.

The library was made by 5' RACE. A second about 7 to 12 cycle PCR used a sample-barcoded 5' primer and a J-beta primer mix. A unique molecular identifier was introduced onto each TCR beta cDNA molecule by a template-switch 5' adaptor carrying 12 random nucleotides. Each sample yielded at least 3 million CDR3-containing paired-end reads. First-strand cDNA was synthesized from all RNA with the Mint cDNA synthesis kit, primed by a TRBC-specific oligonucleotide. Following uracil-DNA glycosylase treatment, a first 18-cycle PCR with universal primers M1SS and BC2_uni_R was performed on all cDNA. The study's processing was this. Each sample was normalized by randomly selecting 1 million high-quality reads, each carrying a distinct molecular identifier. Instead of being binned into consensus sequences, reads that shared molecular identifiers were thrown out. MiTCR, with a Q25 quality threshold and the strictest error-elimination algorithm, was used for CDR3 identification, clonotype clustering and error correction. Lower-bound total TCR beta diversity was estimated with a nonparametric unseen species model using Euler transformation. TCRdb applied fastp at Q25 and MiXCR to the public reads, then kept only in-frame beta chains. Rows with one shared CDR3 protein collapse into an entry with the most common genes and DNA. The V and J calls were determined by TCRdb, not by the authors. Within this sample are over 1,500,000 distinct CDR3 sequences, with about two fifths of them counted one time only. Jointly, the top ten make up roughly 23% of the sample.

The CDR3 covers 11 residues, taking in both the cysteine and the phenylalanine. Kept here is only the CDR3 DNA, which spans 33 bases and is read in frame from base 1. Trimming removed 5 bases from V and 11 bases from J, leaving 12 bases between the germline ends. The germline V gene encodes CDR1 SGHTA and CDR2 FQGNSA. This clonotype was sampled from a human donor in good health. The chain is made from TRBV7-2 and TRBJ1-1, with the D gene not clear enough to name. The sequencing input was blood. Read as DNA, the sequence is TGTGCCAGCAGCAGAAGCGAAAGGGCTTTCTTT. Its product reads: CASSRSERAFF.